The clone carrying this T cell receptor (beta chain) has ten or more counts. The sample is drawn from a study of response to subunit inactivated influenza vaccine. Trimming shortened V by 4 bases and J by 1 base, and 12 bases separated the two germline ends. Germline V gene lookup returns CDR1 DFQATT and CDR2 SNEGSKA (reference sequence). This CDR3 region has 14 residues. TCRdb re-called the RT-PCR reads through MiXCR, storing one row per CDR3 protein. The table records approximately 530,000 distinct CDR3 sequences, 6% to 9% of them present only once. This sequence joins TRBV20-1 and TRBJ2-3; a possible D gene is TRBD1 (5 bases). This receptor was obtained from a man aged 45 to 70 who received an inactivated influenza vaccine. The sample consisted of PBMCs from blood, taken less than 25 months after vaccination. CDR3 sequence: CSATTETRTDTQYF. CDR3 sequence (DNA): TGCAGTGCTACGACAGAGACACGCACAGATACGCAGTATTTT.